Listed below are T cell receptor beta chains from one sample, sequenced in a study of cytomegalovirus exposure and HLA in healthy donors. Profiling relied on immunoSEQ multiplex PCR, and the TCRdb table lists in-frame clones only, not all of them. The sample gives over 95,000 clones, about 83% of which show up once; 2.7% is in the top ten. Sequencing was carried out using PBMCs. The receptors derive from a female donor in good health and CMV-seronegative. Both conserved end residues are part of each CDR3. The D gene is left open where the match is weak. For some rows the clone size is stated as once, few or many, or as a class when expanded; others skip it.

d_call clone_size j_call v_call cdr3_aa cdr3_nt
NA NA TRBJ1-3 TRBV10-3 CATRNNSGNTIYF TGTGCCACCCGTAACAACTCTGGAAACACCATATATTTT
NA NA TRBJ2-3 TRBV6-5 CASSRTAEHTDTQYF TGTGCCAGCAGCCGGACAGCGGAACACACAGATACGCAGTATTTT
TRBD1 NA TRBJ2-3 TRBV5-1 CASSVGDSHTDTQYF TGCGCCAGCAGTGTCGGGGACAGCCACACAGATACGCAGTATTTT
NA NA TRBJ1-6 TRBV30 CAWSVGGSANSPLHF TGTGCCTGGAGTGTAGGGGGATCCGCGAATTCACCCCTCCACTTT
NA once TRBJ1-5 TRBV27 CASRKAGSNQPQHF TGTGCCAGCAGAAAAGCGGGAAGCAATCAGCCCCAGCATTTT
NA NA TRBJ1-5 TRBV30 CAWSEPGSQPQHF TGTGCCTGGAGTGAACCGGGTAGTCAGCCCCAGCATTTT
NA NA TRBJ1-3 TRBV4-2 CASSQAGAEAGNTIYF TGTGCCAGCAGCCAAGCAGGGGCGGAAGCTGGAAACACCATATATTTT
NA NA TRBJ1-1 TRBV30 CAWSGAWRAFF TGTGCCTGGAGTGGGGCATGGCGAGCTTTCTTT
NA once TRBJ2-5 TRBV20-1 CSVLAGTQYF TGCAGTGTTCTAGCCGGGACCCAGTACTTC
NA NA TRBJ1-5 TRBV7-9 CSSSLGAIQHF TGTTCCAGCAGCTTGGGGGCTATCCAGCATTTT
NA NA TRBJ2-7 TRBV7-9 CASSVQGRSTYEQYF TGTGCCAGCAGCGTCCAGGGTAGGAGTACCTACGAGCAGTACTTC
NA NA TRBJ1-1 TRBV6-1 CASSEANGNTEAFF TGTGCCAGCAGTGAAGCGAACGGGAACACTGAAGCTTTCTTT
TRBD1 NA TRBJ1-6 TRBV27 CASSLSSGGGGGSSPLHF TGTGCCAGCAGTTTATCGTCGGGGGGGGGAGGGGGCAGTTCACCCCTCCACTTT
NA NA TRBJ2-7 TRBV10-3 CAISSDTTYEQYF TGTGCCATCAGCTCGGACACTACCTACGAGCAGTACTTC
NA NA TRBJ1-2 TRBV7-9 CASSLVSGRLTLRGYTF TGTGCCAGCAGCTTAGTATCGGGCAGACTAACTTTAAGGGGCTACACCTTC
NA NA TRBJ1-2 TRBV11-2 CASSLDPYRSPYGYTF TGTGCCAGCAGCTTAGATCCCTACAGGTCCCCCTATGGCTACACCTTC
NA NA TRBJ2-3 TRBV7-3 CASSLSGDTQYF TGTGCCAGCAGCTTATCCGGGGATACGCAGTATTTT
NA NA TRBJ1-1 TRBV27 CASSLLWEGTEAFF TGTGCCAGCAGTTTACTCTGGGAGGGCACTGAAGCTTTCTTT
NA NA TRBJ2-3 TRBV5-6 CASSPGLYSSTDTQYF TGTGCCAGCAGCCCGGGACTCTACTCTAGCACAGATACGCAGTATTTT
NA NA TRBJ2-1 TRBV6-5 CASSYLQGEQFF TGTGCCAGCAGTTACCTCCAGGGTGAGCAGTTCTTC
TRBD2 NA TRBJ2-2 TRBV5-4 CASSSSGRGVGELFF TGTGCCAGCAGCTCCAGTGGGCGGGGGGTCGGGGAGCTGTTTTTT
NA NA TRBJ1-1 TRBV6-5 CASSYDRGTEAFF TGTGCCAGCAGCTATGACAGAGGCACTGAAGCTTTCTTT
NA NA TRBJ1-1 TRBV18 CASSPDGQGGTEAFF TGTGCCAGCTCACCTGACGGTCAGGGAGGTACTGAAGCTTTCTTT
TRBD1 NA TRBJ1-4 TRBV13 CASQGGVGEKLFF TGTGCCAGCCAGGGGGGAGTGGGTGAAAAACTGTTTTTT
TRBD2 NA TRBJ2-3 TRBV5-1 CASSLTSGVYTQYF TGCGCCAGCAGCTTGACTAGCGGGGTTTATACGCAGTATTTT
TRBD1 few TRBJ2-7 TRBV2 CASSVGQGGSYEQYF TGTGCCAGCAGCGTCGGACAGGGGGGTTCCTACGAGCAGTACTTC
NA few TRBJ1-1 TRBV30 CAWSVRDWNTEAFF TGTGCCTGGAGTGTACGAGATTGGAACACTGAAGCTTTCTTT
TRBD1 NA TRBJ1-2 TRBV5-1 CASTPEGAYGYTF TGCGCCAGCACCCCTGAGGGGGCGTATGGCTACACCTTC
NA once TRBJ2-1 TRBV27 CASSVRGARWNNEQFF TGTGCCAGCAGCGTTCGGGGGGCGCGATGGAACAATGAGCAGTTCTTC
NA NA TRBJ2-2 TRBV7-9 CASSRPGSGELFF TGTGCCAGCAGCCGCCCGGGGAGCGGGGAGCTGTTTTTT
NA NA TRBJ1-2 TRBV4-3 CASSQDRGYGYTF TGCGCCAGCAGCCAAGACAGGGGCTATGGCTACACCTTC
TRBD1 NA TRBJ1-1 TRBV6-1 CASSPLGTVNTEAFF TGTGCCAGCAGCCCACTCGGGACAGTGAACACTGAAGCTTTCTTT
NA NA TRBJ2-3 TRBV14 CASSRDRDTQYF TGTGCCAGCAGCCGCGACAGGGATACGCAGTATTTT
NA few TRBJ1-6 TRBV6-5 CASSYSLEYNSPLHF TGTGCCAGCAGTTACTCCTTGGAGTATAATTCACCCCTCCACTTT
NA NA TRBJ2-1 TRBV7-2 CASSLSGGLYNEQFF TGTGCCAGCAGCTTATCCGGGGGTCTCTACAATGAGCAGTTCTTC
TRBD1 NA TRBJ1-1 TRBV10-1 CASTGQGDTEAFF TGCGCCAGCACCGGACAGGGAGACACTGAAGCTTTCTTT
TRBD1 once TRBJ1-2 TRBV9 CASSGGTGPYGYTF TGTGCCAGCAGCGGGGGGACAGGGCCCTATGGCTACACCTTC
TRBD2 NA TRBJ2-3 TRBV30 CAWSGVRGVNTDTQYF TGTGCCTGGAGTGGGGTGCGGGGGGTAAACACAGATACGCAGTATTTT
TRBD1 NA TRBJ2-3 TRBV6-1 CASGQGSPDTQYF TGTGCCAGTGGACAGGGGAGCCCAGATACGCAGTATTTT